Presented here are 31 T cell receptor beta chains from one specimen sequenced in a study of CD8 T cells in ankylosing spondylitis. Study-level findings and limits: Seemingly distinctive of ankylosing spondylitis blood was a TCR beta motif formed by eight highly homologous variants.

Each CDR3 protein is one row after TCRdb ran MiXCR on the 5' RACE reads. The sample holds roughly 490,000 distinct CDR3 sequences, roughly 5.2% seen once. Their antigen targets remain unknown. Specimen: blood, either unsorted or a sorted T cell fraction (not recorded which). The origin of the receptors is a male donor with ankylosing spondylitis.

This clonotype was detected a few times. J is TRBJ2-2 and V is TRBV3-1; no reliable D call. CDR1 is LGHDT and CDR2 is YNNKEL in the germline V gene (reference sequence). The germline V and J ends were trimmed by 10 bases and 0 bases, with 18 bases remaining between them. The CDR3 runs 16 residues. CDR3 sequence (DNA): TGTGCCACCTATCCATTTTACATCACGAACACCGGGGAGCTGTTTTTT. It encodes CATYPFYITNTGELFF.

This clonotype has a count of ten or more. Relative to the germline gene, one junction end is altered; a read error may explain this. Here the CDR3 reads CASSLTSKKSVF. CDR3 nucleotide sequence: TGTGCCAGCAGTTTAACCTCCAAAAAGTCCGTCTTC. This chain joins TRBV12-3 or TRBV12-4 and TRBJ2-7, with D unresolved. This CDR3 contains 12 residues.

At least ten counts were recorded for this clonotype. The V and J genes are TRBV5-1 and TRBJ1-2; D is unclear. The CDR3 contains 13 residues. The ends were cut back, 2 bases at V and 6 bases at J, with 11 bases in the middle. Germline values: CDR1 SGHRS, CDR2 YFSETQ. CDR3 residues: CASSFLGGDGYTF. The DNA of the CDR3 is TGCGCCAGCAGCTTCCTAGGAGGAGATGGCTACACCTTC.

This clonotype was counted ten times or more. The V and J genes are TRBV10-3 and TRBJ2-3, with D perhaps matching TRBD1 (5 bases). Germline assignment: CDR1 ENHRY and CDR2 SYGVKD. The CDR3 extends over 16 amino acids. Trimming stripped 2 bases from V and 1 base from J, with 13 bases between. This chain's CDR3 is CAISEPPGWGTDTQYF. In nucleotides, the CDR3 is TGTGCCATCAGTGAGCCGCCAGGGTGGGGCACAGATACGCAGTATTTT.

This clonotype has at least ten counts. The chain uses TRBV6-5 and TRBJ1-2; a possible D gene is TRBD1 (6 bases). There are 16 residues in the CDR3. V was trimmed by 0 bases and J by 6 bases, leaving 17 bases between them. Looked up from germline, CDR1 is MNHEY and CDR2 is SVGAGI. The CDR3: CASSYSLGQGINGYTF. As DNA, the CDR3 is TGTGCCAGCAGTTACTCGCTTGGGCAGGGGATTAATGGCTACACCTTC.

The chain couples TRBV21-1 to TRBJ2-5. TRBV21-1 is recorded as a pseudogene. The CDR3 loop spans 14 amino acids. The CDR3: CASSKVRSQETQYF. The CDR3 nucleotides are TGTGCCAGCAGCAAAGTAAGGAGCCAAGAGACCCAGTACTTC.

The sample holds many counts of this clonotype. The CDR3 protein is CASRVAGGPFQETQYF. DNA of the CDR3: TGTGCCAGCAGAGTAGCGGGAGGACCCTTCCAAGAGACCCAGTACTTC. The chain couples TRBV11-2 to TRBJ2-5, with 10 bases lining up with TRBD2. CDR1 and CDR2 (germline): SGHAT, FQNNGV. The length of the CDR3 is 16 residues. Trimming cost V 6 bases and J 1 base; bases outside gene matches: 8.

This clonotype was found many times. The V gene is TRBV20-1, the J gene TRBJ2-7; 9 nucleotides line up with TRBD2. There are 15 residues in the CDR3. From germline, CDR1 is DFQATT and CDR2 SNEGSKA (reference sequence). V shed 0 bases, J shed 4 bases, and the junction held 7 bases outside the gene matches. The CDR3 protein is CSAREGGRGSYEQYF. The DNA for the CDR3 is TGCAGTGCTAGAGAAGGCGGGAGGGGATCGTACGAGCAGTACTTC.

The sample holds many counts of this clonotype. V and J are TRBV7-2 and TRBJ2-2; D is ambiguous. This CDR3 has 15 residues. Between the trimmed V and J ends, which lost 0 bases and 4 bases, there was a span of 9 bases. Germline V CDR1 and CDR2: SGHTA, FQGNSA. The CDR3 DNA is TGTGCCAGCAGCTTAGCTATTCTTGGCACCGGGGAGCTGTTTTTT. Protein: CASSLAILGTGELFF.

This clonotype showed up many times. The chain carries TRBV5-1 and TRBJ2-3, with D unresolved. Germline values: CDR1 SGHRS, CDR2 YFSETQ. Trimming shortened V by 6 bases and J by 0 bases, and 11 bases separated the two germline ends. This CDR3 is built from 14 residues. This CDR3 is CASTYGGSTDTQYF. In DNA form, the CDR3 reads TGCGCCAGCACCTACGGCGGCAGCACAGATACGCAGTATTTT. The full variable domain, with the rest looked up from reference TRBV5-1 and TRBJ2-3, is KAGVTQTPRYLIKTRGQQVTLSCSPISGHRSVSWYQQTPGQGLQFLFEYFSETQRNKGNFPGRFSGRQFSNSRSEMNVSTLELGDSALYLCASTYGGSTDTQYFGPGTRLTVL.

This clonotype was observed at least ten times. The J gene is TRBJ1-3, the V gene TRBV7-2, with no clear D. Per the germline V gene, CDR1 is SGHTA and CDR2 is FQGNSA. The CDR3 is 17 residues long. Trimming removed 1 base at V and 0 bases at J, with 13 bases between. CDR3 protein: CASSLVGFLASGNTIYF. Written as DNA, the CDR3 is TGTGCCAGCAGCTTAGTAGGTTTCCTAGCCTCTGGAAACACCATATATTTT.

This clonotype was picked up many times. The chain recombines TRBV11-2 with TRBJ1-6; the match to TRBD1 covers 8 bases. V gave up 5 bases and J gave up 6 bases; unmatched junction bases: 9. Per the germline V gene, CDR1 is SGHAT and CDR2 is FQNNGV. The CDR3 contains 16 residues. The CDR3 loop reads CASSLGQGAFNSPLHF. CDR3 coding DNA: TGTGCCAGCAGCCTTGGACAGGGAGCGTTTAATTCACCCCTCCACTTT. Variable domain in full (rest from reference TRBV11-2 and TRBJ1-6): EAGVAQSPRYKIIEKRQSVAFWCNPISGHATLYWYQQILGQGPKLLIQFQNNGVVDDSQLPKDRFSAERLKGVDSTLKIQPAKLEDSAVYLCASSLGQGAFNSPLHFGNGTRLTVT.

This clonotype has a count of ten or more. This chain uses TRBV24-1 with TRBJ2-5, with unresolved D. Germline CDR1 and CDR2: KGHDR and SFDVKD. Trimming took 3 bases from V and 5 from J, leaving 6 bases between them. The CDR3 is 12 amino acids. The CDR3 loop reads CATSDIWETQYF. CDR3 nucleotides: TGTGCCACCAGTGATATTTGGGAGACCCAGTACTTC.

This clonotype was counted many times. V usage is TRBV28 and J usage is TRBJ2-1; 7 bases map to TRBD1. From germline, CDR1 is MDHEN and CDR2 SYDVKM. J was trimmed by 3 bases and V by 4 bases; bases with no gene match: 6. The CDR3 is 15 amino acids. The CDR3 coding sequence is TGTGCCAGCAGTTCCACGGACAGGTACTACAATGAGCAGTTCTTC. Translating it yields CASSSTDRYYNEQFF.

This clonotype was detected ten times or more. V and J are TRBV4-1 and TRBJ2-7; 10 bases match TRBD1. CDR3 length: 15 amino acids. CDR1 and CDR2 (germline): MGHRA, YSYEKL. V lost 2 bases and J lost 4; bases outside the gene matches: 5. CDR3 region: CASSQRTGGSYEQYF. In nucleotides, the CDR3 is TGCGCCAGCAGCCAAAGGACAGGGGGTAGTTACGAGCAGTACTTC.

The table lists this clonotype with many counts. J is TRBJ1-6 and V is TRBV27; D is ambiguous. V lost 2 bases and J lost 0, with 11 bases in between. Germline CDR1 is MNHEY and CDR2 is SMNVEV (reference sequence). This CDR3 has 17 amino acids. The CDR3 is CASSLLGRSSYNSPLHF. DNA of the CDR3: TGTGCCAGCAGTTTACTGGGAAGAAGCTCCTATAATTCACCCCTCCACTTT.

The table lists this clonotype with many counts. The J gene is TRBJ1-6, the V gene TRBV5-6; D not resolved. Between the trimmed V and J ends, which lost 0 bases and 10 bases, there was a span of 11 bases. The CDR3 sequence is 14 residues long. Germline assignment: CDR1 SGHDT and CDR2 YYEEEE. CDR3 coding DNA: TGTGCCAGCAGCTTGGGGATAGGGTCCTCACCCCTCCACTTT. Residues: CASSLGIGSSPLHF.

This clonotype was seen only a few times. The chain carries TRBV29-1 and TRBJ2-2; TRBD2 is a possible D gene (7 bases). CDR1 is SQVTM and CDR2 is ANQGSEA in the germline V gene. Trimming took off 0 bases at V and 4 bases at J, with 15 bases between the two ends. The CDR3 is 16 amino acids. The CDR3 nucleotides are TGCAGCGTTGAAGAGGGGGGGGCAGGCGTCACCGGGGAGCTGTTTTTT. This codes for CSVEEGGAGVTGELFF.

This clonotype showed up many times. The V and J genes are TRBV20-1 and TRBJ1-5; weak D call: TRBD1 (5 bases). The germline V and J ends were trimmed by 2 bases and 6 bases, with 14 bases remaining between them. The CDR3 has 14 amino acids. Germline assignment: CDR1 DFQATT and CDR2 SNEGSKA (reference sequence). CDR3 nucleotide sequence: TGCAGTGCTAGAATCCAGGGCCAAGGTCAGCCCCAGCATTTT. Amino acid sequence: CSARIQGQGQPQHF.

This clonotype was seen repeatedly, ten times or more. The chain uses TRBV7-8 and TRBJ1-1; the match to TRBD1 covers 9 bases. Germline assignment: CDR1 SGHVS and CDR2 FQNEAQ. The CDR3 sequence is 18 residues long. Trimming at V came to 4 bases and at J to 1 base, leaving 13 bases not matched to a gene. The CDR3 DNA follows: TGTGCCAGCAGCTGGGCACGGGGACAGGGTAGGACGAACACTGAAGCTTTCTTT. Amino acids: CASSWARGQGRTNTEAFF.

This clonotype came up a few times. The rearrangement uses TRBV11-3 and TRBJ2-1; D is undetermined. The CDR3 runs to 15 residues. CDR1 SGHNT and CDR2 YENEEA come from the germline V gene. Trimming took off 0 bases at V and 4 bases at J, with 10 bases between the two ends. The CDR3 loop is CASSLDLGLYNEQFF. CDR3 DNA: TGTGCCAGCAGCTTAGATCTAGGTCTATACAATGAGCAGTTCTTC.

This chain uses TRBV18 with TRBJ2-1, with 8 nucleotides matching TRBD2. The CDR3 covers 18 residues. V dropped 6 bases and J dropped 0; count of bases not matched to a gene: 13. Germline CDR1 and CDR2: KGHSH and LQKENI. CDR3 residues: CASSSGGAQGSSYNEQFF. CDR3 coding DNA: TGTGCCAGCTCCTCGGGAGGGGCCCAAGGCAGCTCCTACAATGAGCAGTTCTTC.

This clonotype was detected many times. CDR3 bases: TGCGCCAGCAGCCTTTCCGGGATAAGTGGGAATTCACCCCTCCACTTT. It translates to CASSLSGISGNSPLHF. The J gene is TRBJ1-6, the V gene TRBV4-3; D not resolved. The V end was cut by 4 bases, the J end by 7 bases, with 17 bases between. This CDR3 has 16 amino acids. Germline values: CDR1 LGHNA, CDR2 YSLEER.

This clonotype has ten or more counts. The chain is built from TRBV20-1 and TRBJ2-7, with TRBD2 matching 8 bases. The CDR3 has 14 residues. With 6 bases clipped from V and 1 base from J, the junction kept 8 bases outside the gene matches. Germline-derived CDR1 and CDR2 are DFQATT and SNEGSKA (reference sequence). CDR3 DNA sequence: TGCAGTGCCCGGAATCCTAGCGGGTCCTACGAGCAGTACTTC. It is translated as CSARNPSGSYEQYF.

This clonotype came up a few times. The chain combines TRBV28 with TRBJ2-3; TRBD1 is a possible D gene (6 bases). The V end lost 6 bases, the J end lost 7 bases, and 23 bases lay between the germline ends. The CDR3 runs 16 residues. The germline CDR1 and CDR2 sequences are MDHEN and SYDVKM. CDR3 amino acids: CASRRLEQGIFNTQYF. In nucleotides, the CDR3 is TGTGCCAGCAGACGACTGGAACAGGGAATTTTTAATACGCAGTATTTT.

This clonotype has a count of ten or more. The chain recombines TRBV2 with TRBJ2-1; the D is unclear. With 3 bases removed from V and 9 bases from J, the gap between germline ends came to 12 bases. This CDR3 contains 13 residues. In germline, CDR1 is SNHLY, CDR2 FYNNEI. CDR3 bases: TGTGCCAGCAGTGAGTTTACCGAGGTTGAGCAGTTCTTC. Translated, it gives CASSEFTEVEQFF. Complete variable domain (other parts from reference TRBV2 and TRBJ2-1): EPEVTQTPSHQVTQMGQEVILRCVPISNHLYFYWYRQILGQKVEFLVSFYNNEISEKSEIFDDQFSVERPDGSNFTLKIRSTKLEDSAMYFCASSEFTEVEQFFGPGTRLTVL.

The sample holds many counts of this clonotype. This chain uses TRBV28 with TRBJ1-4; D is ambiguous. The CDR3 length is 16 residues. Germline V gene lookup returns CDR1 MDHEN and CDR2 SYDVKM. V lost 6 bases, J lost 2 bases, and 16 bases lay in between. The CDR3, as DNA: TGTGCCAGCAGCCCTTGGGGTGTCGGTACTAATGAAAAACTGTTTTTT. Protein product: CASSPWGVGTNEKLFF. Together with reference TRBV28 and TRBJ1-4, the CDR3 gives the full variable domain: DVKVTQSSRYLVKRTGEKVFLECVQDMDHENMFWYRQDPGLGLRLIYFSYDVKMKEKGDIPEGYSVSREKKERFSLILESASTNQTSMYLCASSPWGVGTNEKLFFGSGTQLSVL.

This clonotype appeared many times. The chain is built from TRBV7-9 and TRBJ2-7, with D possibly matching TRBD1 (5 bases). CDR1 SEHNR and CDR2 FQNEAQ come from the germline V gene (reference sequence). Trimming took off 5 bases at V and 5 bases at J, with 22 bases between the two ends. CDR3 length: 16 amino acids. Here the CDR3 DNA reads TGTGCCAGCAGCACCCTGTCCAGGGCCCAAATCCACGAGCAGTACTTC. It translates to CASSTLSRAQIHEQYF.

This clonotype was observed at least ten times. At one end, the junction sequence differs from germline, possibly due to a read error. The chain recombines TRBV7-7 with TRBJ1-5; a possible D gene is TRBD1 (5 bases). From germline, CDR1 is SSHAT and CDR2 FNYEAQ (reference sequence). The CDR3 contains 16 residues. CDR3 DNA sequence: TGTGCTAGCAGCTTAGCGGGCCTAGGGGAGAGGCAGCCCCAGCATTTT. Translating gives CASSLAGLGERQPQHF.

This clonotype was seen many times. This chain links TRBV7-2 with TRBJ2-4; no clear D gene. Deletions cut 1 base from V and 7 bases from J, with 14 bases between. CDR3 size: 15 residues. In germline, CDR1 is SGHTA, CDR2 FQGNSA. The CDR3 is CASSLVFRPGNIQYF. For the CDR3, the DNA is TGTGCCAGCAGCTTAGTTTTTCGGCCTGGGAACATTCAGTACTTC.

This clonotype was picked up many times. The chain links TRBV20-1 to TRBJ2-4; D tentatively fits TRBD1 or TRBD2 (5 bases each). Trimming shortened V by 0 bases and J by 2 bases, and 14 bases separated the two germline ends. The CDR3 is made up of 16 amino acids. CDR1 and CDR2 from the germline V gene are DFQATT and SNEGSKA (reference sequence). The CDR3 DNA reads TGCAGTGCTAGAGAGGCGTGGGGGAGACCCAAAAACATTCAGTACTTC. It specifies CSAREAWGRPKNIQYF.